The 25 T cell receptor beta chains below come from one sample, sequenced in a study of cytomegalovirus exposure and HLA in healthy donors. The PCR made use of 60 Vbeta and 13 Jbeta primers. Using immunoSEQ multiplex PCR, the repertoire was profiled, and TCRdb retains in-frame clones only, with some absent. The table shows around 130,000 clones, with 75% to 85% occurring only once. The sequencing input was PBMCs. These receptors originate from a girl aged 2-10 years in good health and CMV-seronegative.

This clone was seen only once. The rearrangement joins TRBV11-2 to TRBJ2-3; D not certain. The CDR3 contains 16 residues. The germline V gene encodes CDR1 SGHAT and CDR2 FQNNGV. V was trimmed by 5 bases and J by 4 bases, leaving 19 bases between them. CDR3 sequence (DNA): TGTGCCAGCAGCGCCGAGGAAGGCGTGGTTCCAGATACGCAGTATTTT. Its protein is CASSAEEGVVPDTQYF.

The chain links TRBV5-1 to TRBJ2-2; D not certain. Germline V lookup: CDR1 SGHRS, CDR2 YFSETQ. CDR3 length: 17 residues. Trimming left V 4 bases short and J 4 bases short, with 20 bases between. CDR3: CASSALSSWSGTGELFF. The CDR3 DNA reads TGCGCCAGCAGCGCCCTCTCCAGTTGGAGTGGCACCGGGGAGCTGTTTTTT.

The chain joins TRBV30 to TRBJ1-1; possible D gene TRBD1, 6 bases. Looked up from germline, CDR1 is GTSNPN and CDR2 is SVGIG (reference sequence). CDR3 length: 14 amino acids. Trimming took 2 bases from V and 3 from J, leaving 13 bases between them. CDR3 in amino acids: CAWSFTGSHTEAFF. The CDR3 region has the DNA TGTGCCTGGAGTTTCACAGGGTCACACACTGAAGCTTTCTTT. Full variable domain (remainder filled in from reference TRBV30 and TRBJ1-1): SQTIHQWPATLVQPVGSPLSLECTVEGTSNPNLYWYRQAAGRGLQLLFYSVGIGQISSEVPQNLSASRPQDRQFILSSKKLLLSDSGFYLCAWSFTGSHTEAFFGQGTRLTVV.

This sequence joins TRBV15 and TRBJ1-1; 7 bases are shared with TRBD1. The CDR3 runs 13 residues. The trim removed 2 bases at V and 11 bases at J, leaving 8 bases unmatched. CDR1 and CDR2 (germline): LNHNV, YYDKDF (reference sequence). In DNA form, the CDR3 reads TGTGCCACCAGCAGATCCGGGACAGATACGGCTTTCTTT. Encoded protein: CATSRSGTDTAFF.

The J gene is TRBJ1-6, the V gene TRBV19; D is unresolved. The CDR3 is 15 residues long. Trimming took 6 bases from V and 6 from J, leaving 15 bases between them. CDR1 and CDR2 (germline): LNHDA, SQIVND (reference sequence). The DNA for the CDR3 is TGTGCCAGTAGGATCCCCGGGAGTGGTAATTCACCCCTCCACTTT. Translation gives CASRIPGSGNSPLHF. The full variable domain, with the rest looked up from reference TRBV19 and TRBJ1-6, is DGGITQSPKYLFRKEGQNVTLSCEQNLNHDAMYWYRQDPGQGLRLIYYSQIVNDFQKGDIAEGYSVSREKKESFPLTVTSAQKNPTAFYLCASRIPGSGNSPLHFGNGTRLTVT.

This clone was seen a few times. The genes are TRBV21-1 and TRBJ2-5; the table's D call TRBD2 went unverified against the DNA. The tail of the sequence fits TRBJ2-7 better, so the J call may be wrong. TRBV21-1 is shown as a pseudogene. The CDR3 runs 14 residues. Here the CDR3 DNA reads TGTGCCAGCAGCAAAGGAATAGTCTCCTACGAGCAGTACTTC. Translation gives CASSKGIVSYEQYF.

The J gene is TRBJ2-1, the V gene TRBV9; 7 bases agree with TRBD2. Trimming took 0 bases from V and 8 from J; bases not matched to a gene: 11. The germline CDR1 and CDR2 sequences are SGDLS and YYNGEE. This CDR3 is built from 16 residues. This CDR3 is CASSVEGGALGDEQFF. DNA of the CDR3: TGTGCCAGCAGCGTAGAGGGAGGGGCGTTAGGGGATGAGCAGTTCTTC.

This clone appeared a single time. The genes are TRBV11-2 and TRBJ2-3; 9 bases agree with TRBD2. The V segment lost 1 base and the J segment 2 bases; nucleotides outside the gene matches: 4. The CDR3 is 16 amino acids. Germline assignment: CDR1 SGHAT and CDR2 FQNNGV. The CDR3 protein is CASSLGLAGTTDTQYF. The CDR3 coding sequence is TGTGCCAGCAGCTTAGGTCTAGCGGGGACCACAGATACGCAGTATTTT. Together with reference TRBV11-2 and TRBJ2-3, the CDR3 gives the full variable domain: EAGVAQSPRYKIIEKRQSVAFWCNPISGHATLYWYQQILGQGPKLLIQFQNNGVVDDSQLPKDRFSAERLKGVDSTLKIQPAKLEDSAVYLCASSLGLAGTTDTQYFGPGTRLTVL.

The V call is TRBV9, the J call TRBJ2-1, with D tentatively TRBD2 (7 bases). V was trimmed by 4 bases and J by 7 bases, leaving 15 bases between them. This CDR3 has 14 amino acids. Germline V gene sequence: CDR1 SGDLS, CDR2 YYNGEE. CDR3 region: CASSSRTRGNEQFF. Written as DNA, the CDR3 is TGTGCCAGCAGCTCAAGGACTAGGGGGAATGAGCAGTTCTTC.

The J gene is TRBJ1-4, the V gene TRBV6-1, with TRBD1 matching over 7 bases. The V gene end was trimmed by 7 bases and the J gene end by 1 base; junction bases not matched to a gene: 6. The CDR3 contains 15 residues. CDR1 is MNHNS and CDR2 is SASEGT in the germline V gene. The CDR3 sequence is CASIRGRGTNEKLFF. The CDR3, as DNA: TGTGCCAGCATTAGGGGGCGAGGAACTAATGAAAAACTGTTTTTT.

CDR3 bases: TGTGCCAGCAGCGCGTGCGGACAGGGGCCTCTAACCTACGAGCAGTACTTC. Its translation is CASSACGQGPLTYEQYF. This rearrangement joins TRBV21-1 to TRBJ2-7; the DNA was not used to check the table's D call, TRBD1. TRBV21-1 is assigned pseudogene status. This CDR3 is built from 17 residues.

V and J are TRBV5-1 and TRBJ2-3; 9 bases align to TRBD1. The length of the CDR3 is 14 residues. CDR1 SGHRS and CDR2 YFSETQ come from the germline V gene. V was pared by 5 bases and J by 6 bases, with 7 bases of the junction left unmatched. CDR3 region: CASRRWDREDTQYF. CDR3 nucleotides: TGCGCCAGCAGACGCTGGGACAGGGAGGATACGCAGTATTTT.

The rearrangement links TRBV2 to TRBJ2-5; 9 nucleotides agree with TRBD2. The DNA end is a closer match to TRBJ2-7, so the J assignment may be wrong. Germline CDR1 reads SNHLY; CDR2 reads FYNNEI. The length of the CDR3 is 14 residues. The CDR3 protein is CASIGSGSYYEQYF. In DNA, the CDR3 is TGTGCCAGCATCGGTAGCGGGAGTTACTACGAGCAGTACTTC.

The genes are TRBV21-1 and TRBJ1-2; the table gives TRBD1 as D, unverified against the DNA. TRBV21-1 represents a pseudogene. CDR3 size: 16 residues. The CDR3 region is CASSKENRNRVHGYTF. The CDR3 coding sequence is TGTGCCAGCAGCAAAGAGAATAGAAACAGGGTCCATGGCTACACCTTC.

This clone was seen only a few times. This chain connects TRBV21-1 to TRBJ1-6. TRBV21-1 is assigned pseudogene status. The CDR3 consists of 17 residues. The DNA for the CDR3 is TGTGCCAGCAGCAAAGCGGAGGAGGGTCCCTATAATTCACCCCTCCACTTT. This gives the protein CASSKAEEGPYNSPLHF.

The gene calls are TRBV19 and TRBJ2-1; D unclear. Germline CDR1 is LNHDA and CDR2 is SQIVND (reference sequence). The CDR3 contains 15 residues. V gave up 7 bases and J gave up 0 bases, with 13 bases separating them. This CDR3 reads CASTRDSSSYNEQFF. DNA of the CDR3: TGTGCCAGTACCCGAGACTCGAGCTCCTACAATGAGCAGTTCTTC. Combining the CDR3 with reference TRBV19 and TRBJ2-1 gives the whole variable domain DGGITQSPKYLFRKEGQNVTLSCEQNLNHDAMYWYRQDPGQGLRLIYYSQIVNDFQKGDIAEGYSVSREKKESFPLTVTSAQKNPTAFYLCASTRDSSSYNEQFFGPGTRLTVL.

The rearrangement links TRBV7-9 to TRBJ1-2; D gene unclear. V was trimmed by 1 base and J by 6 bases, leaving 6 bases between them. The CDR3 has 12 amino acids. Germline assignment: CDR1 SEHNR and CDR2 FQNEAQ (reference sequence). The CDR3 spells CASSLVGHGYTF. For the CDR3, the DNA is TGTGCCAGCAGCTTAGTGGGCCATGGCTACACCTTC.

The V and J genes are TRBV19 and TRBJ2-7; 9 bases agree with TRBD2. Germline V CDR1 and CDR2: LNHDA, SQIVND (reference sequence). V lost 3 bases, J lost 5 bases, and 17 bases stayed unmatched. The CDR3 runs 18 residues. The CDR3 DNA follows: TGTGCCAGTAGTATCTATTTCTCCAATATAGCGGGGGCGGACGAGCAGTACTTC. It yields the protein CASSIYFSNIAGADEQYF.

The chain is built from TRBV25-1 and TRBJ2-7; D is unresolved. Germline-derived CDR1 and CDR2 are MGHDK and SYGVNS. V was trimmed by 2 bases and J by 6 bases, leaving 8 bases between them. The CDR3 has 12 amino acids. Here the CDR3 reads CASSEDPGEQYF. In nucleotides, the CDR3 is TGTGCCAGCAGTGAAGACCCGGGCGAGCAGTACTTC.

This clone was detected only once. The chain employs TRBV27 and TRBJ1-4, with 8 bases fitting TRBD1. The V segment lost 5 bases and the J segment 8 bases; nucleotides outside the gene matches: 7. This CDR3 comprises 14 residues. Germline V gene lookup returns CDR1 MNHEY and CDR2 SMNVEV (reference sequence). The chain's CDR3 is CASSKTGVWEKLFF. The CDR3 DNA is TGTGCCAGCAGTAAGACAGGGGTATGGGAAAAACTGTTTTTT.

V usage is TRBV5-6 and J usage is TRBJ2-5; 11 nucleotides agree with TRBD2. Trimming at V came to 0 bases and at J to 5 bases, leaving 9 bases not matched to a gene. Germline V gene sequence: CDR1 SGHDT, CDR2 YYEEEE. This CDR3 is built from 17 residues. CDR3 nucleotides: TGTGCCAGCAGCTTGGCACTAACTAGCGGGAGTATGGAGACCCAGTACTTC. It codes for CASSLALTSGSMETQYF.

This chain uses TRBV28 with TRBJ2-3, with TRBD2 matching 7 bases. Germline CDR1 is MDHEN and CDR2 is SYDVKM. The CDR3 extends over 14 amino acids. J lost 4 bases, V lost 5 bases, and 6 bases had no gene match. This CDR3 reads CASSPVGGADTQYF. The CDR3 region has the DNA TGTGCCAGCAGTCCGGTGGGGGGGGCAGATACGCAGTATTTT.

The chain uses TRBV7-9 and TRBJ2-2, with D maybe TRBD2 (5 bases). The V gene's germline CDR1 is SEHNR and CDR2 FQNEAQ (reference sequence). The germline V and J ends were trimmed by 1 base and 6 bases, with 12 bases remaining between them. The CDR3 length is 15 residues. CDR3 DNA sequence: TGTGCCAGCAGCTTAGTGGAAGAGGGAGCCGGGGAGCTGTTTTTT. Its translation: CASSLVEEGAGELFF.

J is TRBJ1-4 and V is TRBV30; D gene ambiguous. The CDR3 runs to 15 residues. Trimming removed 1 base at V and 3 bases at J, with 12 bases between. Germline-derived CDR1 and CDR2 are GTSNPN and SVGIG (reference sequence). In nucleotides, the CDR3 is TGTGCCTGGAGTGGACCTCGGAGAGCTAATGAAAAACTGTTTTTT. This codes for CAWSGPRRANEKLFF.

The chain links TRBV19 to TRBJ2-1; TRBD1 agrees at 11 bases. This CDR3 is 16 amino acids long. The trim removed 9 bases at V and 5 bases at J, leaving 12 bases unmatched. In germline, CDR1 is LNHDA, CDR2 SQIVND (reference sequence). CDR3 DNA sequence: TGTGCCAGCACTGGGACAGGGGGAGTCCCCCACAATGAGCAGTTCTTC. Translating gives CASTGTGGVPHNEQFF.